A single sample is the source of the 21 T cell receptor beta chains below, sequenced in a study of T-cell reconstitution after alpha-beta-depleted transplantation in children. The TCRbeta library incorporated unique molecular identifiers. TCRdb re-analysed the PCR reads in MiXCR, keeping a single row per CDR3 protein. The sample contains 200,000 to 250,000 distinct CDR3 sequences, 8.5% to 10% of which appear only once. This material consisted of PBMCs from the stem cell graft donor, taken from the stem cell graft. The receptors come from a human donor who donated a stem cell graft to a child with acute lymphoblastic leukemia.

This clonotype was found a few times. The chain combines TRBV5-4 with TRBJ2-4; perhaps D is TRBD1 or TRBD2 (6 bases each). This CDR3 is built from 14 residues. The ends were cut back, 2 bases at V and 5 bases at J, with 11 bases in the middle. Germline loops: CDR1 SGHNT, CDR2 YYREEE (reference sequence). This CDR3 is CASSFGGIENIQYF. CDR3 DNA: TGTGCCAGCAGCTTCGGGGGCATAGAAAACATTCAGTACTTC.

This clonotype was seen at least ten times. The chain combines TRBV7-2 with TRBJ2-3; no clear D gene. CDR1 is SGHTA, CDR2 FQGNSA, per germline. CDR3 length: 16 residues. V lost 1 base, J lost 1 base, and 12 bases lay in between. The CDR3 coding sequence is TGTGCCAGCAGCTTAGAGGGAACCCCAGGCACAGATACGCAGTATTTT. It is translated as CASSLEGTPGTDTQYF.

This clonotype was counted many times. The gene calls are TRBV7-9 and TRBJ2-1; 8 bases line up with TRBD2. The CDR3 runs 14 residues. The V gene end was trimmed by 8 bases and the J gene end by 3 bases; junction bases not matched to a gene: 6. Germline CDR1 reads SEHNR; CDR2 reads FQNEAQ (reference sequence). The CDR3 is CASVSGGVYNEQFF. CDR3 DNA: TGTGCCAGCGTTTCGGGGGGGGTCTACAATGAGCAGTTCTTC.

The chain has TRBV6-2 or TRBV6-3 and TRBJ1-4; TRBD1 might be the D (5 bases). There are 14 residues in the CDR3. The ends were cut back, 5 bases at V and 6 bases at J, with 13 bases in the middle. CDR1 and CDR2 (germline): MNHEY, SVGEGT. The CDR3 nucleotides read TGTGCCAGCAGTCCGTTGGGGCAGGATGAAAAACTGTTTTTT. Encoded protein: CASSPLGQDEKLFF.

In this sample, this clonotype turned up a few times. The rearrangement joins TRBV6-2 or TRBV6-3 to TRBJ1-1; D call uncertain. V was clipped by 1 base and J by 2 bases, with 11 bases between them. Germline V gene data show CDR1 as MNHEY and CDR2 as SVGEGT. CDR3 length equals 15 residues. The CDR3 DNA reads as TGTGCCAGCAGTTACTGGTCTCCCCCCAACACTGAAGCTTTCTTT. This codes for CASSYWSPPNTEAFF.

V and J are TRBV6-2 or TRBV6-3 and TRBJ1-5, with D possibly TRBD1 on 6 matching bases. The CDR3 has 16 amino acids. Germline loops: CDR1 MNHEY, CDR2 SVGEGT. V lost 0 bases to trimming and J lost 5 bases, with 14 bases between them. The CDR3 loop is CASSYSISTGYQPQHF. Written as DNA, the CDR3 is TGTGCCAGCAGTTACTCCATTTCAACAGGGTATCAGCCCCAGCATTTT.

This clonotype has only a few counts. This rearrangement joins TRBV27 to TRBJ2-7; possible D gene TRBD1, 5 bases. The CDR3 extends over 14 amino acids. V was clipped by 2 bases and J by 0 bases, with 8 bases between them. CDR1 and CDR2 (germline): MNHEY, SMNVEV (reference sequence). CDR3 nucleotides: TGTGCCAGCAGTTTACACAGGAGCTCCTACGAGCAGTACTTC. This encodes CASSLHRSSYEQYF.

This clonotype was seen repeatedly, ten times or more. The genes are TRBV5-6 and TRBJ2-7, with 9 bases aligning to TRBD1. V shed 4 bases, J shed 4 bases, and the junction held 21 bases outside the gene matches. CDR1 and CDR2 (germline): SGHDT, YYEEEE. This CDR3 is built from 19 residues. The CDR3 DNA sequence: TGTGCCAGCAGCCGCATAGCGGACCCCGGGACAGGGCGGCCATACGAGCAGTACTTC. Translation: CASSRIADPGTGRPYEQYF.

This chain uses TRBV3-1 with TRBJ2-2, with D perhaps matching TRBD1 (5 bases). Between the trimmed V and J ends, which lost 1 base and 7 bases, there was a span of 13 bases. The CDR3 extends over 15 amino acids. In germline, CDR1 is LGHDT, CDR2 YNNKEL (reference sequence). The CDR3 is CASSQVRASGGELFF. The CDR3 DNA sequence: TGTGCCAGCAGCCAAGTCAGGGCGTCGGGCGGGGAGCTGTTTTTT.

This chain uses TRBV18 with TRBJ2-5, with a possible D match to TRBD1 (6 bases). Looked up from germline, CDR1 is KGHSH and CDR2 is LQKENI. The germline V and J ends were trimmed by 2 bases and 0 bases, with 10 bases remaining between them. CDR3 length: 15 amino acids. CDR3 amino acids: CASSPFGDNQETQYF. Written as DNA, the CDR3 is TGTGCCAGCTCACCATTTGGGGACAACCAAGAGACCCAGTACTTC. Looking up the rest from reference TRBV18 and TRBJ2-5 gives the full variable domain: NAGVMQNPRHLVRRRGQEARLRCSPMKGHSHVYWYRQLPEEGLKFMVYLQKENIIDESGMPKERFSAEFPKEGPSILRIQQVVRGDSAAYFCASSPFGDNQETQYFGPGTRLLVL.

V gene TRBV6-2 or TRBV6-3 combines with J gene TRBJ1-5; 11 nucleotides align to TRBD1. Germline CDR1 MNHEY, CDR2 SVGEGT. The CDR3 spans 19 residues. Germline trimming cut 2 bases from V and 2 bases from J; bases unmatched to any gene: 11. CDR3 residues: CASSYDRTGGAGGNQPQHF. The CDR3, as DNA: TGTGCCAGCAGTTACGACCGGACAGGGGGCGCAGGTGGCAATCAGCCCCAGCATTTT.

The CDR3, as DNA: TGCGCCAGCAGGGCGACTAGCGGGGACACAGATACGCAGTATTTT. Residues: CASRATSGDTDTQYF. The rearrangement uses TRBV10-2 and TRBJ2-3; TRBD2 aligns across 11 bases. The CDR3 is 15 amino acids. Germline lookup yields CDR1 WSHSY and CDR2 SAAADI. The V segment lost 6 bases and the J segment 2 bases; nucleotides outside the gene matches: 4.

The V call is TRBV7-9, the J call TRBJ2-5, with D possibly matching TRBD1 (5 bases). The length of the CDR3 is 14 residues. Trimming took off 10 bases at V and 5 bases at J, with 20 bases between the two ends. CDR1 is SEHNR and CDR2 is FQNEAQ in the germline V gene (reference sequence). CDR3 amino acids: CAMGPGLLGETQYF. CDR3 bases: TGTGCCATGGGCCCAGGGCTGCTCGGTGAGACCCAGTACTTC. The whole variable domain, filled in from reference TRBV7-9 and TRBJ2-5, reads DTGVSQNPRHKITKRGQNVTFRCDPISEHNRLYWYRQTLGQGPEFLTYFQNEAQLEKSRLLSDRFSAERPKGSFSTLEIQRTEQGDSAMYLCAMGPGLLGETQYFGPGTRLLVL.

The chain carries TRBV5-1 and TRBJ2-5; 10 bases are a match to TRBD1. Germline V lookup: CDR1 SGHRS, CDR2 YFSETQ. With 0 bases clipped from V and 4 bases from J, the junction kept 6 bases outside the gene matches. CDR3 size: 16 residues. The CDR3: CASSLVGQGTPETQYF. In DNA, the CDR3 is TGCGCCAGCAGCTTGGTGGGACAGGGGACGCCAGAGACCCAGTACTTC. Full variable domain (rest looked up from reference TRBV5-1 and TRBJ2-5): KAGVTQTPRYLIKTRGQQVTLSCSPISGHRSVSWYQQTPGQGLQFLFEYFSETQRNKGNFPGRFSGRQFSNSRSEMNVSTLELGDSALYLCASSLVGQGTPETQYFGPGTRLLVL.

This clonotype has a handful of counts. V gene TRBV20-1 combines with J gene TRBJ1-6; D is unresolved. The CDR3 covers 15 residues. V was cut by 0 bases and J by 7 bases, with 13 bases left in between. The germline V gene encodes CDR1 DFQATT and CDR2 SNEGSKA (reference sequence). CDR3 protein: CSARDSVRKNSPLHF. CDR3 nucleotide sequence: TGCAGTGCTAGAGATTCGGTCCGAAAAAATTCACCCCTCCACTTT.

As to this clonotype: The germline gene is not matched at one end of the junction; a read error may be the cause. The chain recombines TRBV5-1 with TRBJ2-2; D may be TRBD1 (6 bases). Germline V CDR1 and CDR2: SGHRS, YFSETQ. The CDR3 sequence is 14 residues long. The CDR3 loop reads CASSSGQHTRELFF. The CDR3 coding sequence is TGCGCCAGCAGCTCTGGACAGCACACCAGGGAGCTGTTTTTT. Full variable domain (outside the CDR3, taken from reference TRBV5-1 and TRBJ2-2): KAGVTQTPRYLIKTRGQQVTLSCSPISGHRSVSWYQQTPGQGLQFLFEYFSETQRNKGNFPGRFSGRQFSNSRSEMNVSTLELGDSALYLCASSSGQHTRELFFGEGSRLTVL.

This clonotype was seen ten or more times. This chain joins TRBV7-8 and TRBJ2-7; D possibly corresponds to TRBD1 (7 bases). Germline lookup yields CDR1 SGHVS and CDR2 FQNEAQ. Trimming took off 5 bases at V and 3 bases at J, with 17 bases between the two ends. The CDR3 length is 15 residues. CDR3 DNA sequence: TGTGCCAGCAGCCGGTTCAGGGGGGACTTCTACGAGCAGTACTTC. It specifies CASSRFRGDFYEQYF.

This clonotype was observed a few times. The chain employs TRBV27 and TRBJ2-2; the D gene could be TRBD1 or TRBD2 (5 bases each). CDR3 length: 15 amino acids. Trimming pared 4 bases from V and 4 bases from J, leaving 13 bases between. Germline CDR1 is MNHEY and CDR2 is SMNVEV (reference sequence). The CDR3 DNA is TGTGCCAGCAGTTACGACTTGGGGACCACCGGGGAGCTGTTTTTT. It translates to CASSYDLGTTGELFF.

This clonotype was counted a few times. The CDR3, as DNA: TGTGCCAGCAGCCAAGGAACGAGACCGGAGGGAAGGGAAAAACTGTTTTTT. Translation gives CASSQGTRPEGREKLFF. This chain links TRBV3-1 with TRBJ1-4; D is undetermined. The CDR3 is 17 residues long. Germline-derived CDR1 and CDR2 are LGHDT and YNNKEL (reference sequence). The ends were cut back, 1 base at V and 8 bases at J, with 20 bases in the middle.

This clonotype has more than one count but fewer than ten. The genes are TRBV6-1 and TRBJ2-7; tentative D call: TRBD2 (6 bases). Deletions cut 6 bases from V and 2 bases from J, with 17 bases between. There are 15 residues in the CDR3. Germline CDR1 MNHNS, CDR2 SASEGT. CDR3 nucleotide sequence: TGTGCCAGCAGACTTACGGGAGCGCTGGCCTACGAGCAGTACTTC. Translated: CASRLTGALAYEQYF.

The chain is built from TRBV6-2 or TRBV6-3 and TRBJ2-4; TRBD2 agrees at 9 bases. Unmatched junction bases numbered 1, after V lost 1 base and J lost 0 bases. Germline assignment: CDR1 MNHEY and CDR2 SVGEGT. CDR3 size: 16 residues. CDR3 sequence reads: CASSYFSGGAKNIQYF. DNA for the CDR3: TGTGCCAGCAGTTACTTTAGCGGGGGAGCCAAAAACATTCAGTACTTC.